This T cell receptor beta chain was recovered during a study of T cell responses to AZD1222 COVID-19 vaccine. General study results and limits: It should be noted that donors were predominantly white British and more often female, and clonal diversity was possibly underestimated. There were vaccine-associated CD4 TCRs across spike, dominant at 160-218 and 743-854.

CDR1 SGHNT and CDR2 YYREEE come from the germline V gene (reference sequence). The CDR3 length is 14 residues. V was trimmed by 6 bases and J by 0 bases, leaving 11 bases between them. A remark on this clone: The antigen is undetermined.

The protocol was immunoSEQ multiplex PCR, while the TCRdb copy is restricted to in-frame clones and leaves out a portion. This sample has 90,000 to 130,000 clones, with about 80% found just once. The clonotype was recovered from an adult in good health. The V and J genes are TRBV5-4 and TRBJ2-3, with D possibly being TRBD2 (6 bases). The sample was peripheral blood, taken on day 0 of AZD1222 vaccination. CDR3 coding DNA: TGTGCCAGCACTTGGGGGACTAGCACAGATACGCAGTATTTT. Translation gives CASTWGTSTDTQYF.